The T cell receptor beta chain under discussion was sequenced for a study of cytomegalovirus exposure and HLA in healthy donors. Trimming removed 3 bases at V and 1 base at J, with 6 bases between. Germline V gene data show CDR1 as PRHDT and CDR2 as FYEKMQ (reference sequence). The CDR3 loop spans 13 amino acids. Clones were read by immunoSEQ multiplex PCR, and TCRdb kept only the in-frame ones, dropping some. The table records over 110,000 clones, about 87% of them present only once. The chain is built from TRBV13 and TRBJ1-2; D is undetermined. The clonotype was recovered from a young man in good health and CMV-seropositive. Specimen: PBMCs. The CDR3 sequence: CASSFQVNYGYTF. The CDR3, as DNA: TGTGCCAGCAGCTTTCAGGTTAACTATGGCTACACCTTC.